These 18 T cell receptor beta chains came from one sample sequenced in a study of T-cell memory formation after mild COVID-19 (dated by TCRdb to the early 2020s). The library came from 5' RACE. Instrument on record: Illumina NovaSeq 6000. TCRdb reran the public reads through fastp at Q25 and MiXCR, keeping productive beta chains. Rows with a matching CDR3 protein are joined into one entry that keeps the most common DNA and genes. The table for this sample lists just over 60,000 distinct CDR3 sequences; 9% to 9.5% of them were counted only once. Of the sample, around 1.1% is held by the ten largest clones. Specimen: PBMCs or a T cell subset sorted from them (not recorded which). These receptors originate from a man between 18 and 29 years old who had mild COVID-19 (a few samples of this study predate the infection). The sample titles of this study are shuffled in the database, so cell type and time point are left out; the donor was told from shared clones.

The V and J genes are TRBV3-1 and TRBJ2-5, with 7 bases identical to TRBD2. The CDR3 length is 13 residues. The V gene's germline CDR1 is LGHDT and CDR2 YNNKEL (reference sequence). The ends lost 4 bases at V and 7 bases at J; junction bases unmatched: 6. The CDR3 nucleotides read TGTGCCAGCAGCCCCACCGGGGAGGGGACCCAGTACTTC. It encodes CASSPTGEGTQYF.

In its sample, this clonotype was seen a few times. The CDR3 sequence is CATSAHGGDPYNEQFF. The DNA for the CDR3 is TGTGCCACCAGCGCCCACGGGGGTGATCCCTACAATGAGCAGTTCTTC. The V call is TRBV15, the J call TRBJ2-1; TRBD2 is a possible D gene (6 bases). The length of the CDR3 is 16 residues. Germline lookup yields CDR1 LNHNV and CDR2 YYDKDF (reference sequence). The V and J ends lost 5 bases and 2 bases respectively, with 16 bases between them.

The CDR3 DNA reads TGTGCCAGCAGTGAGCGGCAAGAGACCCAGTACTTC. This gives the protein CASSERQETQYF. V is TRBV2 and J is TRBJ2-5; no clear D. Per germline, CDR1 SNHLY and CDR2 FYNNEI. The CDR3 contains 12 residues. V was trimmed by 3 bases and J by 2 bases, leaving 4 bases between them. Full variable domain (missing parts from reference TRBV2 and TRBJ2-5): EPEVTQTPSHQVTQMGQEVILRCVPISNHLYFYWYRQILGQKVEFLVSFYNNEISEKSEIFDDQFSVERPDGSNFTLKIRSTKLEDSAMYFCASSERQETQYFGPGTRLLVL.

The sample holds a few counts of this clonotype. DNA for the CDR3: TGTGCCAGCAGCTTAGGGGCCAGATCTGAGACCCAGTACTTC. This gives the protein CASSLGARSETQYF. The chain combines TRBV7-2 with TRBJ2-5; D call uncertain. The V gene lost 1 base and the J gene lost 5 bases, with 11 bases spanning the gap. Germline V gives CDR1 SGHTA, CDR2 FQGNSA. This CDR3 spans 14 amino acids. Combining the CDR3 with reference TRBV7-2 and TRBJ2-5 gives the whole variable domain GAGVSQSPSNKVTEKGKDVELRCDPISGHTALYWYRQSLGQGLEFLIYFQGNSAPDKSGLPSDRFSAERTGGSVSTLTIQRTQQEDSAVYLCASSLGARSETQYFGPGTRLLVL.

The gene calls are TRBV7-2 and TRBJ1-2; 8 positions agree with TRBD1. Per the germline V gene, CDR1 is SGHTA and CDR2 is FQGNSA. Trimming at V came to 2 bases and at J to 5 bases, leaving 7 bases not matched to a gene. The CDR3 has 15 residues. The CDR3 sequence is CASSLRTGKIYGYTF. The CDR3, as DNA: TGTGCCAGCAGCTTACGGACAGGGAAGATATATGGCTACACCTTC.

This clonotype was counted many times. V usage is TRBV4-3 and J usage is TRBJ2-1, with TRBD1 matching 7 bases. The CDR3 sequence is 15 residues long. Germline V gives CDR1 LGHNA, CDR2 YSLEER. The junction had 3 bases not matched to a gene; V was cut back by 0 bases and J by 4 bases. The CDR3 reads CASSQDQTGYNEQFF. The CDR3 region has the DNA TGCGCCAGCAGCCAAGATCAGACAGGGTACAATGAGCAGTTCTTC.

Ten or more counts support this clonotype. V and J are TRBV7-9 and TRBJ2-6; D is possibly TRBD1 (6 bases). This CDR3 spans 15 amino acids. The germline gives CDR1 SEHNR, CDR2 FQNEAQ (reference sequence). V lost 5 bases, J lost 4 bases, and 12 bases lay in between. Written as DNA, the CDR3 is TGTGCCAGCAGCAAACAGGGCGGGGGGGCCAACGTCCTGACTTTC. Residues: CASSKQGGGANVLTF.

This clonotype was seen a handful of times. This chain joins TRBV7-9 and TRBJ2-7; D not resolved. CDR3 length: 15 residues. Trimming left V 5 bases short and J 6 bases short, with 20 bases between. The germline V gene has CDR1 SEHNR and CDR2 FQNEAQ (reference sequence). CDR3 DNA: TGTGCCAGCAGCCCAAGCCGTGGGCGTCCGGGCGAGCAGTACTTC. It yields the protein CASSPSRGRPGEQYF.

This clonotype has only a few counts. The chain is built from TRBV7-3 and TRBJ1-1, with D possibly TRBD1 on 5 matching bases. From germline, CDR1 is SGHTA and CDR2 FQGTGA. The CDR3 spans 15 residues. Trimming removed 3 bases at V and 6 bases at J, with 17 bases between. DNA of the CDR3: TGTGCCAGCAGCTTGACTGGGACCGGTGGTGCTGAAGCTTTCTTT. Translation: CASSLTGTGGAEAFF.

This clonotype came up a few times. V gene TRBV4-3 combines with J gene TRBJ2-2, with TRBD2 matching over 13 bases. Germline V CDR1 and CDR2: LGHNA, YSLEER. The CDR3 runs to 17 residues. With 1 base clipped from V and 5 bases from J, the junction kept 4 bases outside the gene matches. CDR3 in amino acids: CASSQGPLAGGTGELFF. The CDR3 region has the DNA TGCGCCAGCAGCCAAGGCCCACTAGCGGGGGGGACCGGGGAGCTGTTTTTT.

This clonotype occurred many times. The V gene is TRBV3-2, the J gene TRBJ2-1. TRBV3-2 is recorded as a pseudogene. This CDR3 is 14 amino acids long. DNA for the CDR3: TGTGCCAGCAGCCAAGGATGGATCAACAATGAGCAGTTCTTC. Encoded protein: CASSQGWINNEQFF.

A few counts support this clonotype. CDR3 protein: CASSLAGQGGGEAFF. The CDR3 DNA is TGTGCCAGCAGCTTAGCGGGACAGGGGGGCGGTGAAGCTTTCTTT. The chain is built from TRBV7-2 and TRBJ1-1; 11 bases map to TRBD1. The V gene end was trimmed by 0 bases and the J gene end by 7 bases; junction bases not matched to a gene: 4. CDR1 SGHTA and CDR2 FQGNSA come from the germline V gene. The CDR3 consists of 15 residues. The whole variable domain, filled in from reference TRBV7-2 and TRBJ1-1, reads GAGVSQSPSNKVTEKGKDVELRCDPISGHTALYWYRQSLGQGLEFLIYFQGNSAPDKSGLPSDRFSAERTGGSVSTLTIQRTQQEDSAVYLCASSLAGQGGGEAFFGQGTRLTVV.

This chain uses TRBV5-6 with TRBJ2-7, with D maybe TRBD1 (5 bases). Trimming cost V 5 bases and J 2 bases, with 20 bases left between them. There are 16 residues in the CDR3. Germline V gives CDR1 SGHDT, CDR2 YYEEEE. The chain's CDR3 is CASSKYSTGLTYEQYF. The CDR3, as DNA: TGTGCCAGCAGTAAGTACAGCACAGGCCTCACCTACGAGCAGTACTTC.

This clonotype has at least ten counts. The chain uses TRBV10-2 and TRBJ2-1; 7 nucleotides line up with TRBD1. Unmatched junction bases numbered 9, after V lost 8 bases and J lost 8 bases. The CDR3 loop spans 13 amino acids. Looked up from germline, CDR1 is WSHSY and CDR2 is SAAADI. The DNA of the CDR3 is TGCGCCAGCGCCGACAGGGACGATGATGAGCAGTTCTTC. It codes for CASADRDDDEQFF.

In this sample, this clonotype turned up a few times. J is TRBJ2-7 and V is TRBV7-9; TRBD2 matches at 7 bases. The CDR3 is 14 amino acids. The germline CDR1 and CDR2 sequences are SEHNR and FQNEAQ (reference sequence). The trim removed 5 bases at V and 3 bases at J, leaving 7 bases unmatched. As DNA, the CDR3 is TGTGCCAGCAGCCGTGGGGGGGGACTCTACGAGCAGTACTTC. Translated: CASSRGGGLYEQYF.

The chain is built from TRBV6-6 and TRBJ1-5, with D possibly matching TRBD1 (5 bases). Germline assignment: CDR1 MNHNY and CDR2 SVGAGI (reference sequence). Trimming removed 5 bases from V and 2 bases from J, with 13 bases in between. This CDR3 has 15 residues. The DNA of the CDR3 is TGTGCCAGCAGTCCCGGACATTCGGGCAATCAGCCCCAGCATTTT. It codes for CASSPGHSGNQPQHF.

Of note for this clonotype: A read error may explain this, as a much larger clone is one base away. The chain joins TRBV12-3 or TRBV12-4 to TRBJ2-2; tentative D call: TRBD2 (5 bases). The CDR3 runs 13 residues. The germline V and J ends were trimmed by 3 bases and 6 bases, with 8 bases remaining between them. In DNA, the CDR3 is TGTGCCAGCAGTTTTCCGGGATCCGGGGAGCTGTTTTTT. Translation gives CASSFPGSGELFF.

This clonotype is categorized as medium-sized (0.01 to 0.1%). This chain connects TRBV7-6 to TRBJ1-6; 10 bases map to TRBD1. J was trimmed by 10 bases and V by 4 bases; bases with no gene match: 7. This CDR3 region has 15 residues. Germline V gene sequence: CDR1 SGHVS, CDR2 FNYEAQ. The CDR3 is CASSSGQGKISPLHF. The DNA of the CDR3 is TGTGCCAGCAGCTCGGGACAGGGGAAAATCTCACCCCTCCACTTT.